This entry is about one T cell receptor (beta chain). Method: immunoSEQ multiplex PCR; TCRdb's copy keeps in-frame clones and lacks some. This table has 55,000 to 70,000 clones, more than 65% appearing once. The sample belongs to a study of PD-L1 blockade in urothelial cancer. Across the study: About 85% of the roughly 29 patients were men whose urothelial cancer was bladder-origin. The median number of T cells present in blood samples was roughly 140,000.

The CDR3 extends over 13 amino acids. Germline V CDR1 and CDR2: SNHLY, FYNNEI. V was clipped by 3 bases and J by 7 bases, with 12 bases between them. Source: PBMCs, taken around atezolizumab (anti-PD-L1) treatment. This receptor was identified in a man aged 65 to 85 with urothelial cancer. The chain joins TRBV2 to TRBJ2-5; D is perhaps TRBD2 (5 bases). CDR3 nucleotides: TGTGCCAGCAGTGATGGCGGGCTGGGGACCCAGTACTTC. It translates to CASSDGGLGTQYF.